This entry lists 12 T cell receptor beta chains sequenced from one sample in a study of T cells in women clearing cervical HPV infection. Profiled with immunoSEQ multiplex PCR; TCRdb holds only in-frame clones, not every one. The data show 20,000 to 25,000 clones, and the top ten clones hold under 3.5%. The sample consisted of blood buffy coat. The receptors were sampled from a woman between 18 and 75 years old with a cervical HPV16 infection that either progressed to CIN3+ or cleared (not recorded which).

Concerning this clone: The read terminates 3 residues ahead of where the CDR3 ends, so the germline J gene completes it. This chain uses TRBV2 with TRBJ2-5; D is undetermined. V shed 2 bases and J shed 4 bases, with 11 bases lying between them. The CDR3 length is 14 residues. Per germline, CDR1 SNHLY and CDR2 FYNNEI. The sequenced CDR3 bases are TGTGCCAGCAGTGAAAGGGCTGACCCAGAGACC. This encodes CASSERADPET. In full, the CDR3 reads CASSERADPETQYF.

Here the CDR3 reads CASSPEGTVTGNTIYF. Incomplete CDR3 DNA: TGTGCCAGCTCACCAGAAGGGACTGTTACGGGAAACACC. This rearrangement joins TRBV18 to TRBJ1-3; tentative D call: TRBD1 (5 bases). Coverage ceases 3 residues before the CDR3 finishes, and the germline J gene fills in the end. This CDR3 has 16 amino acids. Germline CDR1 and CDR2: KGHSH and LQKENI. V was trimmed by 2 bases and J by 4 bases, leaving 15 bases between them.

Details on this clone: The sequence runs out 3 residues before the end of the CDR3; the remainder is reconstructed from the germline J gene. The V gene is TRBV6-2 or TRBV6-3, the J gene TRBJ2-1, with 10 bases lining up with TRBD2. Looked up from germline, CDR1 is MNHEY and CDR2 is SVGEGT. J lost 6 bases, V lost 4 bases, and 6 bases had no gene match. CDR3 size: 15 residues. The CDR3 loop is CASSLLAGVGNEQFF. The CDR3 DNA, read in part, is TGTGCCAGCAGTTTGCTAGCGGGAGTGGGCAATGAG.

A word on this clone: Sequencing ends 3 residues short of the CDR3 end; the germline J gene provides the rest. The chain combines TRBV7-9 with TRBJ2-7; TRBD2 aligns across 8 bases. Unmatched junction bases numbered 5, after V lost 3 bases and J lost 1 base. Germline V lookup: CDR1 SEHNR, CDR2 FQNEAQ (reference sequence). The CDR3 consists of 15 residues. The chain's CDR3 is CASSFVQRGSYEQYF. The part of the CDR3 DNA that was read is TGTGCCAGCAGCTTTGTCCAGCGGGGGTCCTACGAG.

As concerns this clone: The read ends 3 residues shy of where the CDR3 ends; the end is completed using the germline J gene. V usage is TRBV20-1 and J usage is TRBJ2-3; 10 nucleotides line up with TRBD2. V was pared by 6 bases and J by 4 bases, with 4 bases of the junction left unmatched. The CDR3 has 13 residues. CDR1 and CDR2 from the germline V gene are DFQATT and SNEGSKA (reference sequence). The CDR3 reads CSASGGGADTQYF. The part of the CDR3 DNA that was read is TGCAGTGCCAGCGGGGGGGGCGCAGATACG.

Regarding this clone: Read coverage stops 3 residues before the CDR3 terminus; the germline J gene supplies the remainder. Other DNA sequences in this specimen translate into the identical CDR3. This chain links TRBV19 with TRBJ2-2; D not certain. This CDR3 spans 14 amino acids. Germline CDR1 is LNHDA and CDR2 is SQIVND (reference sequence). The CDR3 region is CASSPRGRNEKLFF. The CDR3 DNA, read in part, is TGTGCCAGTAGTCCCCGAGGCCGTAATGAAAAG.

On this clone: The read ends 3 residues early relative to the CDR3; the germline J gene fills the gap. J is TRBJ1-5 and V is TRBV12-3 or TRBV12-4; 8 nucleotides match TRBD1. Trimming took 6 bases from V and 6 from J; bases not matched to a gene: 4. The CDR3 is 13 amino acids. CDR3 region: CASRRTGTQPQHF. CDR3 bases read: TGTGCCAGCAGAAGGACAGGGACTCAGCCC.

In the case of this clone: The read ends 3 residues early relative to the CDR3; the germline J gene fills the gap. The chain links TRBV7-8 to TRBJ1-2; the D gene is possibly TRBD1 (6 bases). The CDR3 is 15 residues long. The germline V gene has CDR1 SGHVS and CDR2 FQNEAQ. CDR3 region: CASSPTDRGHGGYTF. The DNA read from the CDR3 is TGTGCCAGCAGCCCCACGGACCGGGGACACGGAGGC.

To note about this clone: Read sequence stops 3 residues before the CDR3 end, and the germline J gene provides the missing end. J is TRBJ1-4 and V is TRBV7-9; TRBD1 matches at 8 bases. The germline gives CDR1 SEHNR, CDR2 FQNEAQ (reference sequence). This CDR3 region has 14 residues. The ends lost 5 bases at V and 4 bases at J; junction bases unmatched: 3. CDR3 in amino acids: CASSPGGFNEKLFF. The CDR3 DNA, read in part, is TGTGCCAGCAGCCCAGGGGGCTTTAATGAAAAA. Based on the CDR3 plus reference TRBV7-9 and TRBJ1-4, the full variable domain is DTGVSQNPRHKITKRGQNVTFRCDPISEHNRLYWYRQTLGQGPEFLTYFQNEAQLEKSRLLSDRFSAERPKGSFSTLEIQRTEQGDSAMYLCASSPGGFNEKLFFGSGTQLSVL.

Notes on this clone: The sequenced fragment ends 3 residues before the CDR3 boundary, so the rest is inferred from the germline J gene. The chain has TRBV27 and TRBJ1-1; D might be TRBD1 (5 bases). The length of the CDR3 is 12 residues. V was clipped by 3 bases and J by 6 bases, with 8 bases between them. CDR1 is MNHEY and CDR2 is SMNVEV in the germline V gene (reference sequence). The CDR3 DNA, read in part, is TGTGCCAGCAGTTTTGCAGGGTCTGAA. Encoded protein: CASSFAGSE. The CDR3 reads in full as CASSFAGSEAFF.

Concerning this clone itself: The CDR3 end is not reached by the read, which stops 3 residues before it; the germline J gene fills it in. The V call is TRBV19, the J call TRBJ2-4; 8 bases align to TRBD1. Germline-derived CDR1 and CDR2 are LNHDA and SQIVND (reference sequence). The CDR3 loop spans 15 amino acids. CDR3 bases read: TGTGCCAGTAGCACGCAGGGGACAGGAGGTAGTGGT. Translation gives CASSTQGTGGSG. The entire CDR3 reads CASSTQGTGGSGQYF.

As concerns this clone: The sequence runs out 3 residues before the end of the CDR3; the remainder is reconstructed from the germline J gene. This sequence joins TRBV7-2 and TRBJ1-4; 7 bases match TRBD1. Germline V gene data show CDR1 as SGHTA and CDR2 as FQGNSA. This CDR3 comprises 15 residues. CDR3 residues: CASSVGTDFNSPLFF. CDR3 bases read: TGTGCCAGCAGCGTAGGGACAGATTTTAATTCACCA.